This T cell receptor beta chain emerged from a study of OX40 agonist ivuxolimab in advanced cancers. Study as a whole: The study treated patients with ivuxolimab, an agonistic anti-OX40 (CD134) antibody. Study observations and caveats: Within 6 weeks, CD4+ and CD8+ blood T cells expanded clonally at 0.1 to 3.0 mg/kg. The average count of expanded clones was higher among CD8+ T cells than among CD4+.

The junction had 10 bases not matched to a gene; V was cut back by 5 bases and J by 4 bases. Germline assignment: CDR1 SGHAT and CDR2 FQNNGV. The CDR3 length is 16 residues. Regarding this clone: The antigen is unknown.

Assay: immunoSEQ multiplex PCR; the TCRdb copy retains only in-frame clones and omits some. The data contain 50,000 to 75,000 clones, about 90% of them singletons. Specimen: CD4+ or CD8+ T cells sorted from blood, collected in a trial of the OX40 agonist ivuxolimab. The chain recombines TRBV11-2 with TRBJ2-1; TRBD2 matches 8 bases. This TCR came from an adult with an advanced solid tumor such as melanoma, head and neck, liver or kidney cancer. The CDR3 loop is CASSHASAGGYNEQFF. DNA of the CDR3: TGTGCCAGCAGCCACGCTAGTGCGGGGGGTTACAATGAGCAGTTCTTC.